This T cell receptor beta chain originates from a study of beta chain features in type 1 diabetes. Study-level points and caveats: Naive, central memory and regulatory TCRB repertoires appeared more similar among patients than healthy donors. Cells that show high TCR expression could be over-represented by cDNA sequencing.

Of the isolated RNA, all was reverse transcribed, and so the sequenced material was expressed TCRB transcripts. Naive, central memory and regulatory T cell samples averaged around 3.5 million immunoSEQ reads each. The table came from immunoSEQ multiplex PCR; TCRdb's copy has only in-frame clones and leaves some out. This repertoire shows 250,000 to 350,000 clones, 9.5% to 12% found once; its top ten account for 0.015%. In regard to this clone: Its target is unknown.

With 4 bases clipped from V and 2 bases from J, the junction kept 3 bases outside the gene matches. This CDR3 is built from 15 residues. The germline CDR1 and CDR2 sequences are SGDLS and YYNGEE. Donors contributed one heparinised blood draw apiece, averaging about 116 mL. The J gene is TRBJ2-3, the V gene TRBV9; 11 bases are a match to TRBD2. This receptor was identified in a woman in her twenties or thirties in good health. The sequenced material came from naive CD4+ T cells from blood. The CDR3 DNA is TGTGCCAGCAGCCTAGCGGGAGGCGACACAGATACGCAGTATTTT. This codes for CASSLAGGDTDTQYF.